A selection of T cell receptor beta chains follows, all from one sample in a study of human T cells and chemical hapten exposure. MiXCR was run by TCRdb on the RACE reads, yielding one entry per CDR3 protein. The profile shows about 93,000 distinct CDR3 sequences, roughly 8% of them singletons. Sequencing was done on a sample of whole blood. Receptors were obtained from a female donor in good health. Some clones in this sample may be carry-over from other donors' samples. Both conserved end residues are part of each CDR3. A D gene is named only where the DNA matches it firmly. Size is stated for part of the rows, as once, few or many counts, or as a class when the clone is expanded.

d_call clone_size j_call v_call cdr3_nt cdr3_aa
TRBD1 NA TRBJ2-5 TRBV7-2 TGTGCCAGCAGCTCGCGACAGGGGGCGCGGGAGACCCAGTACTTC CASSSRQGARETQYF
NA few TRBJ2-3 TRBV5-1 TGCGCCAGCAGCTTGGAAGGGGGGAGAGCAGATACGCAGTATTTT CASSLEGGRADTQYF
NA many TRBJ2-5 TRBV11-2 TGTGCCAGCAGCCCACGGGACACCTCGACCCAGTACTTC CASSPRDTSTQYF
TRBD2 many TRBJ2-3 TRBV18 TGTGCCAGCTCACCACTAGCGGGAGGGCCGGATACGCAGTATTTT CASSPLAGGPDTQYF
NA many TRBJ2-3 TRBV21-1 TGTGCCAGCAGCAAAGATCCAACCCGGAGCACAGATACGCAGTATTTT CASSKDPTRSTDTQYF
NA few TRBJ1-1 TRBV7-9 TGTGCCAGCAGCTTTCCGATGAACACTGAAGCTTTCTTT CASSFPMNTEAFF
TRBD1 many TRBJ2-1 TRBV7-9 TGTGCCAGCAGCTCGGACAGGGGTAGTCCGTTCTTC CASSSDRGSPFF
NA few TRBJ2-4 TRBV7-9 TGTGCCACCACCGGGGCCCTTGACAAAAACATTCAGTACTTC CATTGALDKNIQYF
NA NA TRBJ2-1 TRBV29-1 TGCAGCGTTGAAGAGGATTACGGGGACTCTTCCTACAATGAGCAGTTCTTC CSVEEDYGDSSYNEQFF
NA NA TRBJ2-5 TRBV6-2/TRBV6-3 TGTGCCAGCAGCCCCGGACAGCCAACTTTGGGGTACCAAGAGACCCAGTACTTC CASSPGQPTLGYQETQYF
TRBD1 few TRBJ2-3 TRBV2 TGTGCCAGCAGGATTTTCCCATCGGGACAGGGGGCCGCAGATACGCAGTATTTT CASRIFPSGQGAADTQYF
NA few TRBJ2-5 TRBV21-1 TGTGCCAGCAGCAAAGCGCTTATTAAATTCCTCATAGAACGGGAGACCCAGTACTTC CASSKALIKFLIERETQYF
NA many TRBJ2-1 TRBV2 TGTGCCAGCATAGTCGGAAGCTACTCCTACAATGAGCAGTTCTTC CASIVGSYSYNEQFF
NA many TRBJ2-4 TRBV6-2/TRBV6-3 TGTGCCAGCAGTGATACAATGCCCAAAAACATTCAGTACTTC CASSDTMPKNIQYF
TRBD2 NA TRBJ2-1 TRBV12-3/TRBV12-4 TGTGCCAGCACCGGACTAGCGGGATTTGAAAACTCCTACAATGAGCAGTTCTTC CASTGLAGFENSYNEQFF
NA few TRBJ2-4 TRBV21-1 TGTGCCAGCAGCAAACGGTCAGGGGTTGGCAAAAACATTCAGTACTTC CASSKRSGVGKNIQYF
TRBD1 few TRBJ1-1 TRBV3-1 TGTGCCAGCAGCCACGGACAGGTGCGTGCTTTCTTT CASSHGQVRAFF
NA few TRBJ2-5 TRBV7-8 TGTGCCAGCAGCTTAGCTCTGGAAGAGACCCAGTACTTC CASSLALEETQYF
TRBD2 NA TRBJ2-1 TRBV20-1 TGCAGTGCAACCTACGGGACTAGCGGGCGATCCGAGCAGTTCTTC CSATYGTSGRSEQFF
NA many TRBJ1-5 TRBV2 TGTGCCAGCAGTGAAGCGTTACAGGCCCAGCATTTT CASSEALQAQHF
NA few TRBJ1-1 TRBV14 TGTGCCAGCAGCCAGCGGGGCCTGCTCACTGAAGCTTTCTTT CASSQRGLLTEAFF
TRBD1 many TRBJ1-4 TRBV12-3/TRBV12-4 TGTGCCAGCAGCTCCTGGGACAGATCAACTAATGAAAAACTGTTTTTT CASSSWDRSTNEKLFF
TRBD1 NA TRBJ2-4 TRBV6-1 TGTGCCAGCAGTGAGACAGGGGACATTCAGTACTTC CASSETGDIQYF
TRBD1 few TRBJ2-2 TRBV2 TGTGCCAGAAGGGCGGACAGGGGCACCGGGGAGCTGTTTTTT CARRADRGTGELFF
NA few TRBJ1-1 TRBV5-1 TGCGCCAGCAGCTTGGAGGGCAGTTTGAACACTGAAGCTTTCTTT CASSLEGSLNTEAFF
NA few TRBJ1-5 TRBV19 TGTGCCAGTAGTATTAGCACTGCCCGGGGTCAGCCCCAGCATTTT CASSISTARGQPQHF
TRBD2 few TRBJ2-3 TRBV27 TGTGCCAGCAGTTCAACCGGGACTAGTATTTCAGATACGCAGTATTTT CASSSTGTSISDTQYF
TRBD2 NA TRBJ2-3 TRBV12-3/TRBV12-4 TGTGCCAGCAGAGGGTCCCCGGGACTAGACACAGATACGCAGTATTTT CASRGSPGLDTDTQYF
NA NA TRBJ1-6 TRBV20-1 TGCAGTGCTAGGGGGAGCCGTACAAATAATTCACCCCTCCACTTT CSARGSRTNNSPLHF
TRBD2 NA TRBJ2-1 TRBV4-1 TGCGCCAGCAGCCACGGACTAGCGGGAGGTTCTTTCAATGAGCAGTTCTTC CASSHGLAGGSFNEQFF
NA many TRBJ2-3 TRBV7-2 TGTGCCAGCAGAATGCGGATCACAGATACGCAGTATTTT CASRMRITDTQYF
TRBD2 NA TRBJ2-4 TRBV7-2 TGTGCCAGCAGCTTGGGAGGGATGGACATTCAGTACTTC CASSLGGMDIQYF
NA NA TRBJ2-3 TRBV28 TGTGCCAGCAGTTTAGGGGGATCGAAAGATACGCAGTATTTT CASSLGGSKDTQYF
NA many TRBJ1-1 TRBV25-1 TGTGCCAGCAGTGAAGGGGGTAGAACTGAAGCTTTCTTT CASSEGGRTEAFF
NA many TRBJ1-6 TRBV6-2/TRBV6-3 TGTGCCAGCAGTTACTCGAAAGACACCGCTGGACCCCTCCACTTT CASSYSKDTAGPLHF
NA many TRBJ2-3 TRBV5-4 TGTGCCAGCAGCTTCAACGGGGGAGAAGTAGATACGCAGTATTTT CASSFNGGEVDTQYF
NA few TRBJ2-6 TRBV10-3 TGTGCCACACAAGACCCGCCCACAGGGGCCAACGTCCTGACTTTC CATQDPPTGANVLTF
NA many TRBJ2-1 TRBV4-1 TGCGCCAGCAGCCACCTCCTTAGGGGGCAGGGGGGCAATGAGCAGTTCTTC CASSHLLRGQGGNEQFF
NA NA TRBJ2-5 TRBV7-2 TGTGCCAGCAGCGCTGAGGGGGGGGAGACCCAGTACTTC CASSAEGGETQYF
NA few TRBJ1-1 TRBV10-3 TGTGCCACCCGTACGACGGGGCGCGCGGACACTGAAGCTTTCTTT CATRTTGRADTEAFF
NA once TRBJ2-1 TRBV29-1 TGCAGCGTTGAGATTCAGTCCTACAATAAGCAGTTCTTC CSVEIQSYNKQFF
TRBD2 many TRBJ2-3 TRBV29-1 TGCAGCGTTGGGGGACTAGCGGGAGTGAGCCGTCAAGATACGCAGTATTTT CSVGGLAGVSRQDTQYF
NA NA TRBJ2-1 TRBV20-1 TGCAGTGCGCCCCCTAGGTACAATGAGCAGTTCTTC CSAPPRYNEQFF
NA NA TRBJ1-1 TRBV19 TGTGCCAGTAGTACTACGACAGGGAACACTGAAGCTTTCTTT CASSTTTGNTEAFF
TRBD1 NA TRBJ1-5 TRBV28 TGTGCCAGCAGTAACCCGGGACAGGGTTATCAGCCCCAGCATTTT CASSNPGQGYQPQHF
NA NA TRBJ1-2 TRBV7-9 TGTGCCAGCAGCCAAGACAGCGTCTACACCTTC CASSQDSVYTF
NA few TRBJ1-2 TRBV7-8 TGTGCCAGCAGCTACCAGGGAAGATCAGACTATGGCTACACCTTC CASSYQGRSDYGYTF
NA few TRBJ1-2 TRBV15 TGTGCCACCAGCAGTGGGAGTTATGGCTACACCTTC CATSSGSYGYTF
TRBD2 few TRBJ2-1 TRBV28 TGTGCCAGCAGTTTACAGCGGGACCCCTACAATGAGCAGTTCTTC CASSLQRDPYNEQFF
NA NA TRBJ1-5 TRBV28 TGTGCCAGCAGCCCTGGACTTAATCAGCCCCAGCATTTT CASSPGLNQPQHF
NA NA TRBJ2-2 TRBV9 TGTGCCAGCAGCACCGACACCGGGGAGCTGTTTTTT CASSTDTGELFF
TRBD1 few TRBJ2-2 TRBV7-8 TGTGCCAGCAGCCCCCCGGCGGCGACAGGGGTGAACACCGGGGAGCTGTTTTTT CASSPPAATGVNTGELFF
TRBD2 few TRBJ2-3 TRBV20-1 TGCAGTGCTAGGACTAGCGGGATGGATACGCAGTATTTT CSARTSGMDTQYF
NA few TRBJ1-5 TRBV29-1 TGCAGCGTGCGTGTCAGGGGAGGCGATCAGCCCCAGCATTTT CSVRVRGGDQPQHF
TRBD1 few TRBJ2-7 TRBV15 TGTGCCACCAGCAGCGACAGGGGTTCCAACGAGCAGTACTTC CATSSDRGSNEQYF